The sequence of this T cell receptor beta chain was determined in a study of identical twins. In this sample, this clonotype turned up a few times. MiXCR was run by TCRdb on the 5' RACE reads, yielding one entry per CDR3 protein. The data contain nearly 900,000 distinct CDR3 sequences, 12% of them singletons. The same data also contributed to another study, on yellow fever vaccine responses in identical twins.

This clonotype originated in a woman under 30 in good health. Sequenced sample: PBMCs.

The CDR3 loop is CATSRDRVAGGSYEQYV. Here the CDR3 DNA reads TGTGCCACCAGCAGAGATCGTGTAGCGGGGGGCTCCTACGAGCAGTACGTC. This rearrangement joins TRBV15 to TRBJ2-7; 10 bases are a match to TRBD2. In germline, CDR1 is LNHNV, CDR2 YYDKDF (reference sequence). V lost 0 bases and J lost 0; bases outside the gene matches: 5. The CDR3 sequence is 17 residues long.